This T cell receptor beta chain came from a study of blood T cell repertoires in COVID-19. About the research overall: Samples representing acute and convalescent COVID-19 were sourced from the United States, Italy and Spain. T cells, B-cell-depleted T cells, or PBMCs provided the cDNA or gDNA that served as material.

The participants were between roughly 18 and 90 years old and came from fewer than 25 US areas. The CDR3 consists of 14 residues. From germline, CDR1 is SEHNR and CDR2 FQNEAQ (reference sequence). Trimming took off 1 base at V and 2 bases at J, with 7 bases between the two ends. The method was immunoSEQ multiplex PCR; TCRdb's version includes in-frame clones alone and lacks a portion of them. The sample includes some 340,000 clones, more than 90% seen only once; the top ten take 3.5% to 5%. The sequence derives from a woman in her 30s who had been exposed to COVID-19. The specimen sequenced was PBMCs or T cells enriched from blood (not recorded which). The rearrangement uses TRBV7-9 and TRBJ2-3; unclear D gene. CDR3 region: CASSLELSTDTQYF. CDR3 nucleotide sequence: TGTGCCAGCAGCTTAGAACTGTCCACAGATACGCAGTATTTT.